This T cell receptor (beta chain) came from a study of Ad26.COV2.S vaccination and SARS-CoV-2 variants. Study in general: Administration of Ad26.COV2.S was intramuscular, either once or twice 56 days apart.

The germline CDR1 and CDR2 sequences are MNHEY and SVGEGT. The CDR3 runs 16 residues. Trimming shortened V by 3 bases and J by 1 base, and 15 bases separated the two germline ends. Here immunoSEQ multiplex PCR was the method, and the copy in TCRdb shows in-frame clones only, minus some. This table holds around 300,000 clones, around 89% found once. Study results and caveats: Post-vaccination breadth of spike-specific CD8+ and CD4+ T cell responses was reportedly substantial.

Treatment defined: around 19 received Ad26.COV2.S at low or high dose, single or two shots; about five received placebo; per-sample allocation not given. Sampling took place 63 days after the first vaccine or placebo injection. Boston supplied an adult donor aged 18-55 years. Regarding this clone: As yet, its antigen is unknown.

The chain joins TRBV6-2 or TRBV6-3 to TRBJ1-1, with D unclear. Sample: peripheral blood, taken in a trial of Ad26.COV2.S vaccine versus placebo. The TCR originated in a person aged 18-65 years who received the Ad26.COV2.S COVID-19 vaccine or a placebo. The CDR3 is CASSYAPRGENTEAFF. CDR3 coding DNA: TGTGCCAGCAGTTATGCCCCGCGTGGAGAGAACACTGAAGCTTTCTTT.